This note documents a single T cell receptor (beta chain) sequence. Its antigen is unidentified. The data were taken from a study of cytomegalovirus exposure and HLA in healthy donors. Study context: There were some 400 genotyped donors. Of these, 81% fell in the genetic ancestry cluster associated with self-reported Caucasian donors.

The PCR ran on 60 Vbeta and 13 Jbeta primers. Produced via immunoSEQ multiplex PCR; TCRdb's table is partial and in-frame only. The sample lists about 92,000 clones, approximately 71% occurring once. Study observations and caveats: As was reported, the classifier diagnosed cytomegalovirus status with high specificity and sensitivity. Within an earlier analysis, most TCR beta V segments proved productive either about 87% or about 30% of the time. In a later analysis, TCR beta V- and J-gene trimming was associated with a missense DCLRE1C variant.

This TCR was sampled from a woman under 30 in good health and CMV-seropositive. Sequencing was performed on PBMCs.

CDR3: CASTPGQGSHNEQFF. CDR3 nucleotides: TGCGCCAGCACCCCGGGACAGGGATCCCACAATGAGCAGTTCTTC. The chain recombines TRBV4-3 with TRBJ2-1; 9 nucleotides match TRBD1. The germline V gene encodes CDR1 LGHNA and CDR2 YSLEER. V was pared by 7 bases and J by 5 bases, with 9 bases of the junction left unmatched. This CDR3 has 15 amino acids.